This TCR beta chain was retrieved from a study of vaccination effects on CD4 cells after COVID-19. Overall study results and limits: Convalescent patients were scarce in the study, and it lacked early post-infection timepoints.

Germline V gene sequence: CDR1 MDHEN, CDR2 SYDVKM. The CDR3 sequence is 16 residues long. The V segment lost 4 bases and the J segment 3 bases; nucleotides outside the gene matches: 9. Viral peptide pools were used in the ViraFEST assay to expand antigen-specific CD4+ T cells, and sequencing came afterward. Isolation of CD4+ T cells took place after less than twelve days of culture. Nobody among the vaccine recipients had prior SARS-CoV-2 infection (nucleocapsid antibodies were negative). A half-volume exchange with IL-2 medium occurred on days 3 and 7. The repertoire was sequenced with immunoSEQ multiplex PCR; TCRdb's copy has only in-frame clones and lacks some. The sample has fewer than 40,000 clones; 55% to 75% are singletons. As for this clone: Antigen: not known.

The sequence was obtained from a human donor who received a COVID-19 vaccine. The chain links TRBV28 to TRBJ1-2, with 9 bases that match TRBD1. This specimen was CD4+ T cells from PBMCs cultured with SARS-CoV-2 spike peptides, taken before COVID-19 vaccination. The CDR3 region is CASSSVQGTGYYGYTF. CDR3 DNA: TGTGCCAGCAGTTCCGTCCAGGGGACAGGGTACTATGGCTACACCTTC.